This T cell receptor (beta chain) was sequenced during a study of cytomegalovirus exposure and HLA in healthy donors. The V and J ends lost 3 bases and 4 bases respectively, with 16 bases between them. The CDR3 is made up of 16 amino acids. From germline, CDR1 is LNHDA and CDR2 SQIVND (reference sequence). PCR primers comprised 60 Vbeta and 13 Jbeta primers. The protocol was immunoSEQ multiplex PCR, while the TCRdb copy is restricted to in-frame clones and leaves out a portion. The sample gives more than 85,000 clones, roughly 10% of which show up once; approximately 5.1% is in the top ten. This TCR came from a man over 45 in good health and CMV-seropositive. V usage is TRBV19 and J usage is TRBJ2-1; no reliable D call. The sample comprised PBMCs. The CDR3 loop reads CASSISSGSPYNEQFF. CDR3 coding DNA: TGTGCCAGTAGTATCTCATCAGGATCCCCATACAATGAGCAGTTCTTC.